These 29 T cell receptor beta chains originate from one sample sequenced in a study of identical twins. Each CDR3 protein gets one entry after TCRdb re-called the 5' RACE reads with MiXCR. The data contain over 250,000 distinct CDR3 sequences, roughly 8.6% of them singletons. The sample was also reused in another study, on yellow fever vaccine responses in identical twins.

The sequenced sample was CD8+ T cells sorted from blood. Receptors originate from a woman in her late teens or twenties in good health.

The CDR3 reads CASSLSSETQYF. The CDR3 nucleotides read TGTGCCAGCAGCTTAAGTTCGGAGACCCAGTACTTC. The chain combines TRBV7-9 with TRBJ2-5; the D is unclear. Germline loops: CDR1 SEHNR, CDR2 FQNEAQ (reference sequence). V was pared by 2 bases and J by 5 bases, with 6 bases between. CDR3 size: 12 residues.

This clonotype was observed a few times. J is TRBJ1-6 and V is TRBV5-6, with a tentative D call TRBD1 (5 bases). The CDR3 is made up of 19 amino acids. V gave up 1 base and J gave up 0 bases, with 17 bases separating them. CDR1 SGHDT and CDR2 YYEEEE come from the germline V gene. Here the CDR3 DNA reads TGTGCCAGCAGCTTGTGGGGTTCTGGGGGGAGCTCCTATAATTCACCCCTCCACTTT. Its protein product is CASSLWGSGGSSYNSPLHF.

With regard to this clonotype: A read error is likely, as this CDR3 ends without the conserved phenylalanine or tryptophan. The rearrangement links TRBV2 to TRBJ2-5; possible D gene TRBD1, 6 bases. V dropped 6 bases and J dropped 5 bases, with 28 bases sitting between them. The germline V gene has CDR1 SNHLY and CDR2 FYNNEI. CDR3 length equals 18 residues. CDR3 coding DNA: TGTGCCAGCAGCCTTTGGGAGCCAGGGGCTCCGGAAGCCGAGACCCAGTACTAC. Its protein is CASSLWEPGAPEAETQYY.

The V gene is TRBV5-1, the J gene TRBJ2-2; TRBD1 matches at 9 bases. The CDR3 covers 17 residues. Trimming cost V 2 bases and J 2 bases; bases outside gene matches: 7. CDR1 is SGHRS and CDR2 is YFSETQ in the germline V gene. This CDR3 reads CASSLIKTGGNTGELFF. The DNA for the CDR3 is TGCGCCAGCAGCTTAATTAAGACAGGGGGAAACACCGGGGAGCTGTTTTTT.

This clonotype turned up a few times. CDR3 in amino acids: CASIRTGRSNEQFF. The CDR3 bases are TGTGCCAGCATTCGGACAGGGAGGAGCAATGAGCAGTTCTTC. This rearrangement joins TRBV28 to TRBJ2-1; TRBD1 matches at 8 bases. CDR1 MDHEN and CDR2 SYDVKM come from the germline V gene. The V segment lost 7 bases and the J segment 6 bases; nucleotides outside the gene matches: 8. CDR3 length: 14 residues.

The table lists this clonotype with many counts. CDR3 sequence (DNA): TGTGCCAGCAGTTCCGTTGGCGAGCAGTACTTC. This codes for CASSSVGEQYF. This chain uses TRBV27 with TRBJ2-7; no definite D call. The germline gives CDR1 MNHEY, CDR2 SMNVEV (reference sequence). CDR3 length equals 11 residues. V lost 4 bases and J 6 bases, leaving 7 bases between the germline ends.

This rearrangement joins TRBV7-9 to TRBJ2-5; D not resolved. This CDR3 is built from 15 residues. V shed 1 base and J shed 1 base, with 10 bases lying between them. Germline values: CDR1 SEHNR, CDR2 FQNEAQ (reference sequence). The CDR3: CASSLGSETQETQYF. Written as DNA, the CDR3 is TGTGCCAGCAGCTTAGGCAGCGAGACCCAAGAGACCCAGTACTTC.

This rearrangement joins TRBV27 to TRBJ1-2, with D hard to call. Germline values: CDR1 MNHEY, CDR2 SMNVEV (reference sequence). V gave up 5 bases and J gave up 0 bases, with 13 bases separating them. There are 15 residues in the CDR3. The DNA of the CDR3 is TGTGCCAGCAGTCCGGGCCTGATAACTAACTATGGCTACACCTTC. It specifies CASSPGLITNYGYTF.

V is TRBV14 and J is TRBJ2-7; no clear D gene. The CDR3 is 14 amino acids. The germline V gene encodes CDR1 SGHDN and CDR2 FVKESK. Trimming left V 0 bases short and J 1 base short, with 7 bases between. The CDR3 region has the DNA TGTGCCAGCAGCCAAGACAGGTTTTCCTACGAGCAGTACTTC. It is translated as CASSQDRFSYEQYF.

This clonotype showed up just a few times. The chain couples TRBV24-1 to TRBJ1-5; 10 bases are shared with TRBD1. The V gene end was trimmed by 2 bases and the J gene end by 3 bases; junction bases not matched to a gene: 6. The germline V gene has CDR1 KGHDR and CDR2 SFDVKD. This CDR3 comprises 17 residues. CDR3: CATSDSPDRGANQPQHF. Here the CDR3 DNA reads TGTGCCACCAGTGATTCCCCGGACAGGGGGGCCAATCAGCCCCAGCATTTT.

This clonotype has a handful of counts. The chain joins TRBV30 to TRBJ2-3, with D perhaps matching TRBD1 (6 bases). CDR1 and CDR2 (germline): GTSNPN, SVGIG (reference sequence). Trimming removed 0 bases at V and 0 bases at J, with 10 bases between. The CDR3 covers 15 residues. CDR3 bases: TGTGCCTGGAGTGTTCAGGGGATTAGCACAGATACGCAGTATTTT. Amino acids: CAWSVQGISTDTQYF. The variable domain in full, completed from reference TRBV30 and TRBJ2-3, reads SQTIHQWPATLVQPVGSPLSLECTVEGTSNPNLYWYRQAAGRGLQLLFYSVGIGQISSEVPQNLSASRPQDRQFILSSKKLLLSDSGFYLCAWSVQGISTDTQYFGPGTRLTVL.

This clonotype was recorded a few times. DNA for the CDR3: TGCGCCAGCAGCCAAGAGCCTTCTGGGGACACCTACTTC. Residues: CASSQEPSGDTYF. This chain joins TRBV4-3 and TRBJ2-5; TRBD1 might be the D (6 bases). With 0 bases removed from V and 14 bases from J, the gap between germline ends came to 16 bases. The germline CDR1 and CDR2 sequences are LGHNA and YSLEER. CDR3 length equals 13 residues.

The chain employs TRBV6-2 or TRBV6-3 and TRBJ2-1; 12 bases line up with TRBD2. Germline CDR1 is MNHEY and CDR2 is SVGEGT. The CDR3 spans 17 residues. The J segment lost 4 bases and the V segment lost 2 bases, leaving 6 bases of the junction unmatched. CDR3 residues: CASSYELAGGLYNEQFF. The CDR3 DNA reads TGTGCCAGCAGTTACGAACTAGCGGGGGGACTGTACAATGAGCAGTTCTTC.

V gene TRBV6-2 or TRBV6-3 combines with J gene TRBJ2-7; the match to TRBD2 covers 10 bases. This CDR3 contains 16 residues. The V and J ends lost 6 bases and 3 bases, in that order; junction bases with no gene match: 11. Looked up from germline, CDR1 is MNHEY and CDR2 is SVGEGT. The CDR3 nucleotides are TGTGCCAGCAGCCCTACCGGTACTAGCGGGATCTACGAGCAGTACTTC. Translated, it gives CASSPTGTSGIYEQYF.

The J gene is TRBJ2-3, the V gene TRBV4-1; tentatively, D is TRBD2 (6 bases). The CDR3 loop spans 15 amino acids. Germline CDR1 MGHRA, CDR2 YSYEKL. V was shortened by 0 bases and J by 3 bases, with 10 bases between the two germline ends. In DNA form, the CDR3 reads TGCGCCAGCAGCCAAGAGACTAGAAATACAGATACGCAGTATTTT. Its translation is CASSQETRNTDTQYF.

The chain carries TRBV29-1 and TRBJ2-5; weak D call: TRBD1 (5 bases). The CDR3 has 13 residues. The germline V gene has CDR1 SQVTM and CDR2 ANQGSEA. The V and J ends lost 5 bases and 5 bases respectively, with 15 bases between them. The CDR3 here is CSVSGRVIETQYF. The CDR3 DNA is TGCAGCGTTTCGGGCAGGGTGATCGAGACCCAGTACTTC.

The chain joins TRBV27 to TRBJ1-2; unclear D gene. The germline gives CDR1 MNHEY, CDR2 SMNVEV (reference sequence). V was pared by 5 bases and J by 6 bases, with 7 bases between. The CDR3 sequence is 11 residues long. CDR3 in DNA: TGTGCCAGCAGTCCCGGCCATGGCTACACCTTC. Translated: CASSPGHGYTF.

In the case of this clonotype: This may be a read error, as it is one base from a much larger clone. CDR3 sequence reads: CASSTPEEVLLNTGELFF. DNA of the CDR3: TGTGCCAGCAGCACCCCAGAGGAAGTACTACTGAACACCGGGGAGCTGTTTTTT. The chain is built from TRBV7-8 and TRBJ2-2; D is undetermined. With 5 bases removed from V and 1 base from J, the gap between germline ends came to 20 bases. CDR1 and CDR2 (germline): SGHVS, FQNEAQ. The CDR3 length is 18 residues.

This clonotype was picked up many times. The chain links TRBV4-2 to TRBJ2-3; 11 bases agree with TRBD2. Looked up from germline, CDR1 is LGHNA and CDR2 is YNFKEQ. The length of the CDR3 is 16 residues. V lost 4 bases and J lost 2; bases outside the gene matches: 5. CDR3 loop: CASSPGSGGATDTQYF. CDR3 DNA: TGTGCCAGCAGCCCGGGTAGCGGGGGGGCCACAGATACGCAGTATTTT.

This clonotype was observed at least ten times. The CDR3 spells CASSNSGILVNTQYF. The CDR3 DNA reads as TGTGCCAGCAGCAATAGCGGGATATTGGTAAATACGCAGTATTTT. The chain uses TRBV7-6 and TRBJ2-3; 8 nucleotides line up with TRBD2. The trim removed 5 bases at V and 7 bases at J, leaving 11 bases unmatched. The CDR3 covers 15 residues. The germline gives CDR1 SGHVS, CDR2 FNYEAQ.

This clonotype has a handful of counts. This rearrangement joins TRBV6-5 to TRBJ2-2; 7 bases align to TRBD2. Germline V CDR1 and CDR2: MNHEY, SVGAGI. With V trimmed by 0 bases and J by 8 bases, 12 bases remained unmatched. The CDR3 is 17 amino acids. The CDR3 DNA reads as TGTGCCAGCAGTTACTCAGTCGGGGGAGGGAGTGGTGGGGAGCTGTTTTTT. This encodes CASSYSVGGGSGGELFF.

The table lists this clonotype with many counts. CDR3 sequence reads: CATSDLDSTGRLSGNTIYF. CDR3 bases: TGTGCCACCAGTGATTTAGATAGCACGGGGCGCCTCTCTGGAAACACCATATATTTT. The rearrangement uses TRBV24-1 and TRBJ1-3, with D perhaps TRBD1 (5 bases). Germline V gene data show CDR1 as KGHDR and CDR2 as SFDVKD. Trimming took off 1 base at V and 0 bases at J, with 18 bases between the two ends. The CDR3 contains 19 residues.

The sample holds many counts of this clonotype. The V and J genes are TRBV24-1 and TRBJ2-1; D is unclear. From germline, CDR1 is KGHDR and CDR2 SFDVKD. Trimming stripped 6 bases from V and 6 bases from J, with 5 bases between. CDR3 length equals 11 residues. CDR3 loop: CATSSANEQFF. The CDR3 DNA sequence: TGTGCCACCAGTTCGGCCAATGAGCAGTTCTTC.

The chain carries TRBV6-5 and TRBJ1-2; weak D call: TRBD1 (6 bases). The CDR3 is 18 residues long. The V gene lost 0 bases and the J gene lost 4 bases, with 21 bases spanning the gap. From germline, CDR1 is MNHEY and CDR2 SVGAGI. As DNA, the CDR3 is TGTGCCAGCAGTTACTCGATAGGTGGGGACACCATTGCCTATGGCTACACCTTC. Its translation: CASSYSIGGDTIAYGYTF.

This clonotype was counted a few times. The V call is TRBV7-2, the J call TRBJ2-3, with 7 bases that match TRBD2. Germline trimming cut 1 base from V and 3 bases from J; bases unmatched to any gene: 7. The CDR3 loop spans 16 amino acids. Germline CDR1 SGHTA, CDR2 FQGNSA. The CDR3 here is CASSLVVGGPTDTQYF. The CDR3 DNA sequence: TGTGCCAGCAGCTTAGTTGTGGGAGGGCCAACAGATACGCAGTATTTT. The variable domain in full, completed from reference TRBV7-2 and TRBJ2-3, reads GAGVSQSPSNKVTEKGKDVELRCDPISGHTALYWYRQSLGQGLEFLIYFQGNSAPDKSGLPSDRFSAERTGGSVSTLTIQRTQQEDSAVYLCASSLVVGGPTDTQYFGPGTRLTVL.

The chain joins TRBV27 to TRBJ2-7, with D maybe TRBD2 (6 bases). Trimming removed 6 bases at V and 3 bases at J, with 18 bases between. Germline values: CDR1 MNHEY, CDR2 SMNVEV (reference sequence). This CDR3 spans 15 amino acids. As DNA, the CDR3 is TGTGCCAGCAGCCTCGGGAGCCCTACATTCTACGAGCAGTACTTC. Translated: CASSLGSPTFYEQYF.

This clonotype appeared many times. The chain recombines TRBV12-3 or TRBV12-4 with TRBJ1-4; 7 nucleotides agree with TRBD1. J gave up 1 base and V 5 bases, and 7 bases lay outside the gene matches. CDR3 length: 16 amino acids. The CDR3 DNA follows: TGTGCCAGCAGTCCATCGGGACAGAAAACTAATGAAAAACTGTTTTTT. As protein: CASSPSGQKTNEKLFF.

The CDR3 protein is CASSLLGGGSRDTQYF. The CDR3 nucleotides read TGTGCCAGCAGTTTATTGGGGGGGGGCTCCAGGGATACGCAGTATTTT. The V and J genes are TRBV27 and TRBJ2-3, with TRBD2 as a possible D gene (7 bases). The CDR3 length is 16 residues. Germline V gene data show CDR1 as MNHEY and CDR2 as SMNVEV (reference sequence). Between the trimmed V and J ends, which lost 1 base and 6 bases, there was a span of 17 bases.

V gene TRBV4-2 combines with J gene TRBJ1-4; D might be TRBD1 (5 bases). Germline CDR1 and CDR2: LGHNA and YNFKEQ. There are 17 residues in the CDR3. V was shortened by 0 bases and J by 0 bases, with 11 bases between the two germline ends. This CDR3 reads CASSQDRQFATNEKLFF. The DNA of the CDR3 is TGTGCCAGCAGCCAAGATCGACAGTTCGCAACTAATGAAAAACTGTTTTTT.